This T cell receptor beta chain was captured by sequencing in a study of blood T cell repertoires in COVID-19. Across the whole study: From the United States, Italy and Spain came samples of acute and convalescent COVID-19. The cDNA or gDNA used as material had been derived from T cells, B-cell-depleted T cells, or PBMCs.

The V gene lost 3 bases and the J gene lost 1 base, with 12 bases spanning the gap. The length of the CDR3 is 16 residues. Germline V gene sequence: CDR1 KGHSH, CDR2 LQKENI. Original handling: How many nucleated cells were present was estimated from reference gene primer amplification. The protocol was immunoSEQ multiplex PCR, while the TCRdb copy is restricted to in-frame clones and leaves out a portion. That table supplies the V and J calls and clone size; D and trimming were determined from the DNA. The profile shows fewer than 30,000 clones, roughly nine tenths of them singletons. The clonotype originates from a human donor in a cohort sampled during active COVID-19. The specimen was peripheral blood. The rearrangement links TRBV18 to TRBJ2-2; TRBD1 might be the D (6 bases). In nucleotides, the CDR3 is TGTGCCAGCTCACCTCGGACAGAGGGGAACACCGGGGAGCTGTTTTTT. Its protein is CASSPRTEGNTGELFF.